The rows below give T cell receptor beta chains drawn from one sample of a study of long-term antiretroviral therapy in people with HIV. Sequencing used immunoSEQ multiplex PCR; TCRdb keeps in-frame clones, though not all of them. The sample consists of around 20,000 clones, around 80% of them appearing once. The source material was unsorted PBMCs, sampled 0.6 years after starting antiretroviral therapy. Receptor source: a woman younger than 30 with HIV. Both conserved end residues are part of each CDR3. The D gene is left open where the match is weak. Some rows have no size entry. The others give once, few or many, or a class for an expanded clone.

D gene: TRBD1; clone size: .; V gene: TRBV5-1; J gene: TRBJ1-3; CDR3 DNA: TGCGCCAGCAGCGACGGACAGGGGGCATACACCATATATTTT; CDR3 protein: CASSDGQGAYTIYF
D gene: TRBD1; clone size: few; V gene: TRBV7-9; J gene: TRBJ2-7; CDR3 DNA: TGTGCCAGCAGCCACCAGATGGGGACAGGGAGGTACGAGCAGTACTTC; CDR3 protein: CASSHQMGTGRYEQYF
D gene: TRBD2; clone size: .; V gene: TRBV6-1; J gene: TRBJ2-7; CDR3 DNA: TGTGCCAGCAGTGAATGGGGACTAGCGGGAGTTTACGAGCAGTACTTC; CDR3 protein: CASSEWGLAGVYEQYF
D gene: .; clone size: .; V gene: TRBV7-9; J gene: TRBJ2-3; CDR3 DNA: TGTGCCAGCAGCTTAGAGGATACGCAGTATTTT; CDR3 protein: CASSLEDTQYF
D gene: TRBD2; clone size: .; V gene: TRBV5-1; J gene: TRBJ2-2; CDR3 DNA: TGCGCCAGCAGCATTGACGGGCCTAGCGGGAGGGTGAACACCGGGGAGCTGTTTTTT; CDR3 protein: CASSIDGPSGRVNTGELFF
D gene: TRBD2; clone size: .; V gene: TRBV11-3; J gene: TRBJ2-1; CDR3 DNA: TGTGCCAGCAGCCCGAGGACTAGCGGCAATGAGCAGTTCTTC; CDR3 protein: CASSPRTSGNEQFF
D gene: .; clone size: .; V gene: TRBV13; J gene: TRBJ1-1; CDR3 DNA: TGTGCCAGCAGCTTAAATTGGGGCACTGAAGCTTTCTTT; CDR3 protein: CASSLNWGTEAFF
D gene: TRBD1; clone size: .; V gene: TRBV7-9; J gene: TRBJ2-1; CDR3 DNA: TGTGCCAGCAGCTCCCAGGGGGATGAGCAGTTCTTC; CDR3 protein: CASSSQGDEQFF
D gene: TRBD1; clone size: .; V gene: TRBV2; J gene: TRBJ1-5; CDR3 DNA: TGTGCCAGTGGACAGGGACCCACGAGGGGCAATCAGCCCCAGCATTTT; CDR3 protein: CASGQGPTRGNQPQHF
D gene: .; clone size: .; V gene: TRBV7-9; J gene: TRBJ1-5; CDR3 DNA: TGTGCCAGCAGCTTAGATGGGAATCAGCCCCAGCATTTT; CDR3 protein: CASSLDGNQPQHF
D gene: TRBD2; clone size: .; V gene: TRBV9; J gene: TRBJ2-1; CDR3 DNA: TGTGCCAGCAGCCAGGCTAGCGGGTTCTACAATGAGCAGTTCTTC; CDR3 protein: CASSQASGFYNEQFF
D gene: .; clone size: once; V gene: TRBV27; J gene: TRBJ1-1; CDR3 DNA: TGTGCCAGCAGTTTATCAGGCACAGCGAACACTGAAGCTTTCTTT; CDR3 protein: CASSLSGTANTEAFF
D gene: TRBD1; clone size: once; V gene: TRBV7-9; J gene: TRBJ2-6; CDR3 DNA: TGTGCCAGCAGTCCCAGATCCGGGACAGGTTCTTATGGGGCCAACGTCCTGACTTTC; CDR3 protein: CASSPRSGTGSYGANVLTF
D gene: .; clone size: .; V gene: TRBV7-9; J gene: TRBJ1-1; CDR3 DNA: TGTGCCAGCAGCTTAGGAGGATCAAACACTGAAGCTTTCTTT; CDR3 protein: CASSLGGSNTEAFF
D gene: TRBD2; clone size: .; V gene: TRBV14; J gene: TRBJ2-3; CDR3 DNA: TGTGCCAGCAGCCCTTATAGCGGGAGCACAGATACGCAGTATTTT; CDR3 protein: CASSPYSGSTDTQYF
D gene: .; clone size: .; V gene: TRBV6-5; J gene: TRBJ2-5; CDR3 DNA: TGTGCCAGCAGTTACCGGGACCGAGGCGAGACCCAGTACTTC; CDR3 protein: CASSYRDRGETQYF
D gene: .; clone size: .; V gene: TRBV7-9; J gene: TRBJ1-1; CDR3 DNA: TGTGCCAGCAGCTTGGGCATGGGCACTGAAGCTTTCTTT; CDR3 protein: CASSLGMGTEAFF
D gene: .; clone size: once; V gene: TRBV6-1; J gene: TRBJ2-7; CDR3 DNA: TGTGCCAGCAGTGAAGCTCCAGGGACCAATTACGAGCAGTACTTC; CDR3 protein: CASSEAPGTNYEQYF
D gene: .; clone size: .; V gene: TRBV28; J gene: TRBJ2-7; CDR3 DNA: TGTGCCAGCAGTTTGGCAGGGAGGTACGAGCAGTACTTC; CDR3 protein: CASSLAGRYEQYF
D gene: .; clone size: .; V gene: TRBV6-5; J gene: TRBJ1-2; CDR3 DNA: TGTGCCAGCAGTTACTCGACAGGTCTGGGTGGCTACACCTTC; CDR3 protein: CASSYSTGLGGYTF
D gene: .; clone size: .; V gene: TRBV2; J gene: TRBJ1-1; CDR3 DNA: TGTGCCAGCAGTCCAACGACCCCTGGGGAAGCTTTCTTT; CDR3 protein: CASSPTTPGEAFF
D gene: .; clone size: .; V gene: TRBV5-1; J gene: TRBJ2-7; CDR3 DNA: TGCGCCAGCAGCGAAGTACCAAGGAAGGAGTTCTTTACCTACGAGCAGTACTTC; CDR3 protein: CASSEVPRKEFFTYEQYF
D gene: .; clone size: .; V gene: TRBV2; J gene: TRBJ1-1; CDR3 DNA: TGTGCCAGCGGGACTGCCCATCCGGGGACTGAAGCTTTCTTT; CDR3 protein: CASGTAHPGTEAFF
D gene: .; clone size: .; V gene: TRBV5-4; J gene: TRBJ2-7; CDR3 DNA: TGTGCCGGACAAAAAGTAGGGGGCGAGCAGTACTTC; CDR3 protein: CAGQKVGGEQYF
D gene: TRBD2; clone size: .; V gene: TRBV7-9; J gene: TRBJ2-3; CDR3 DNA: TGTGCCAGCAGCTGGACAGCGTTTTTCCTAGCGGGGGCCACAGATACGCAGTATTTT; CDR3 protein: CASSWTAFFLAGATDTQYF
D gene: .; clone size: .; V gene: TRBV6-1; J gene: TRBJ1-1; CDR3 DNA: TGTGCCAGCAACCGTCGGGGGGACACTGAAGCTTTCTTT; CDR3 protein: CASNRRGDTEAFF
D gene: .; clone size: .; V gene: TRBV7-9; J gene: TRBJ2-3; CDR3 DNA: TGTGCCGTACCTCGGTGGAGCCGATCCCAAAGCACAGATACGCAGTATTTT; CDR3 protein: CAVPRWSRSQSTDTQYF